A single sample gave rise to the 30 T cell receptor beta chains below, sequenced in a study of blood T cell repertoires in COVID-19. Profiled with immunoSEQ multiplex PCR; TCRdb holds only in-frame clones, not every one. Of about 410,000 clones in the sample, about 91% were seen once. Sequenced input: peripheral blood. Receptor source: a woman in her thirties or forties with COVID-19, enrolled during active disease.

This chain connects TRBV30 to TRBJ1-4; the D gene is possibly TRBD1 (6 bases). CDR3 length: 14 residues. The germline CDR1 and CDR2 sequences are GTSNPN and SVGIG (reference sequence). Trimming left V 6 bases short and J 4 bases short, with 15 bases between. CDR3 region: CACMQGGGNEKLFF. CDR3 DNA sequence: TGTGCCTGTATGCAGGGAGGGGGTAATGAAAAACTGTTTTTT.

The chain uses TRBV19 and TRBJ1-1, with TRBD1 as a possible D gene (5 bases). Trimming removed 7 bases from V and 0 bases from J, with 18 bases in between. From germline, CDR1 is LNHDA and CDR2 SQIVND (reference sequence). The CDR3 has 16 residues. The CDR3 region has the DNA TGTGCCAGTAAAGGGAGGGGCGGAGGGATGAACACTGAAGCTTTCTTT. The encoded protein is CASKGRGGGMNTEAFF. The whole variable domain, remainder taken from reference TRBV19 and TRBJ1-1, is DGGITQSPKYLFRKEGQNVTLSCEQNLNHDAMYWYRQDPGQGLRLIYYSQIVNDFQKGDIAEGYSVSREKKESFPLTVTSAQKNPTAFYLCASKGRGGGMNTEAFFGQGTRLTVV.

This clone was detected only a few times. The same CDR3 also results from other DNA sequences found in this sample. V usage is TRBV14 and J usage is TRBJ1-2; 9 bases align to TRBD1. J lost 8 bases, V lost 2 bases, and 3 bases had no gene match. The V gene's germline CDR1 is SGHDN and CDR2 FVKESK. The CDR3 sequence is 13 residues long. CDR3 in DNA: TGTGCCAGCAGCCAAAGACAGGGGGGCGGCTACACCTTC. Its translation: CASSQRQGGGYTF. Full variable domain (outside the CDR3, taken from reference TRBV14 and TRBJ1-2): EAGVTQFPSHSVIEKGQTVTLRCDPISGHDNLYWYRRVMGKEIKFLLHFVKESKQDESGMPNNRFLAERTGGTYSTLKVQPAELEDSGVYFCASSQRQGGGYTFGSGTRLTVV.

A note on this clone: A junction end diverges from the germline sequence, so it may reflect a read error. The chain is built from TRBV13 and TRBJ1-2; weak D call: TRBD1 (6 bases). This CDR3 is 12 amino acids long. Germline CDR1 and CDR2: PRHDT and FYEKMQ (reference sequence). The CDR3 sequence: CASSPEGKKGAF. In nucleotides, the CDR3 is TGTGCCAGCAGTCCCGAAGGGAAGAAGGGGGCCTTC.

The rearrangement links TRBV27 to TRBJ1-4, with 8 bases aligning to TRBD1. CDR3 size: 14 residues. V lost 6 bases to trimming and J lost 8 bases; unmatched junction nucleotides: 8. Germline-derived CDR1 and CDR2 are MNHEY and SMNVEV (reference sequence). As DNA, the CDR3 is TGTGCCAGCAGATTTACCGGGACAGGAGAAAAACTGTTTTTT. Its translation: CASRFTGTGEKLFF.

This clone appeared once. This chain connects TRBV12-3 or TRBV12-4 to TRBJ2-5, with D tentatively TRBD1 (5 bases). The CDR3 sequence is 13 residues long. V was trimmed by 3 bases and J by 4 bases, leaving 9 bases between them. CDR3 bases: TGTGCCAGCAGTTTTTATACAGGAGAGACCCAGTACTTC. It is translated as CASSFYTGETQYF.

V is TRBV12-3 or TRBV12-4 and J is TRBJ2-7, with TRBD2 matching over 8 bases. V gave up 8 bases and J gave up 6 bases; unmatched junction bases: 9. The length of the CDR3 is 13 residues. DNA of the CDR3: TGTGCCAGCCCTAGCGGGTACCCCCCCGAGCAGTACTTC. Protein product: CASPSGYPPEQYF.

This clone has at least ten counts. In DNA, the CDR3 is TGTGCCAGCAGCTCCCGACAGGGGGCCTACGAGCAGTACTTC. This gives the protein CASSSRQGAYEQYF. The V gene is TRBV7-8, the J gene TRBJ2-7; 9 bases map to TRBD1. This CDR3 region has 14 residues. Germline-derived CDR1 and CDR2 are SGHVS and FQNEAQ. The trim removed 4 bases at V and 2 bases at J, leaving 3 bases unmatched.

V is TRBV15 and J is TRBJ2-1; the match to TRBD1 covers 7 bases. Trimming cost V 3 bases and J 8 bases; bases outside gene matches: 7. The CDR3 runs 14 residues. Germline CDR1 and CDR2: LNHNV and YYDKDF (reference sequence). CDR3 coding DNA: TGTGCCACCAGCAGCGTGACAGGGTCGGATGAGCAGTTCTTC. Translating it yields CATSSVTGSDEQFF.

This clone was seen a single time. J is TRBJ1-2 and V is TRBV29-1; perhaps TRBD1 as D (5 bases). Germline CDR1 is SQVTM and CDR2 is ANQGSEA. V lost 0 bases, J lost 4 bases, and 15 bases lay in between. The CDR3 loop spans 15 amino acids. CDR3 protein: CSVEDWGVGTYGYTF. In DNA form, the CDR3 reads TGCAGCGTTGAAGATTGGGGGGTAGGGACCTATGGCTACACCTTC.

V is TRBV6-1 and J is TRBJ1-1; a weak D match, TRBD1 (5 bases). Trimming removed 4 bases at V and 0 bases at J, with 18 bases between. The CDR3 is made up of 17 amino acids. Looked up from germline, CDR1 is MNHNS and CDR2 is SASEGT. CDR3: CASSVMGGRGVNTEAFF. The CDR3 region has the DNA TGTGCCAGCAGTGTGATGGGGGGACGAGGAGTGAACACTGAAGCTTTCTTT.

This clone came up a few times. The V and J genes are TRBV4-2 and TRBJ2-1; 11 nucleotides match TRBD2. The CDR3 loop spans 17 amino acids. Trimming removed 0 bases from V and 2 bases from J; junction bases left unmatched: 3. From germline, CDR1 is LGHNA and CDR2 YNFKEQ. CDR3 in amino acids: CASSQDDSGGAYNEQFF. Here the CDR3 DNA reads TGTGCCAGCAGCCAAGACGATAGCGGGGGGGCCTACAATGAGCAGTTCTTC.

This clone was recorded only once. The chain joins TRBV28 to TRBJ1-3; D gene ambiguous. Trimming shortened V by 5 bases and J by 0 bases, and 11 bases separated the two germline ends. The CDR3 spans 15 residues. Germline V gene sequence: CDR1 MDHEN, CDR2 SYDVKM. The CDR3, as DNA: TGTGCCAGCAGTCCGGGGAAGTACTCTGGAAACACCATATATTTT. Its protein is CASSPGKYSGNTIYF.

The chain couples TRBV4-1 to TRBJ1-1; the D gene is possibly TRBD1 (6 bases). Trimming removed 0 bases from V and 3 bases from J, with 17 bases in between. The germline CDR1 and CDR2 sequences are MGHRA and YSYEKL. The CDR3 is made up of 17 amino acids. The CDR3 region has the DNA TGCGCCAGCAGCCAAGATGGGAGAAGGGGGACATACACTGAAGCTTTCTTT. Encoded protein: CASSQDGRRGTYTEAFF.

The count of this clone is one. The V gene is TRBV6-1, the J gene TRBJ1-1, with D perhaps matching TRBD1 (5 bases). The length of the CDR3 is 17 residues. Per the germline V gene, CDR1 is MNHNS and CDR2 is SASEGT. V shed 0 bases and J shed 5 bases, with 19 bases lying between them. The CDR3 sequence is CASSEAGDGRGWTEAFF. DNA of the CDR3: TGTGCCAGCAGTGAAGCCGGGGACGGGCGGGGTTGGACTGAAGCTTTCTTT.

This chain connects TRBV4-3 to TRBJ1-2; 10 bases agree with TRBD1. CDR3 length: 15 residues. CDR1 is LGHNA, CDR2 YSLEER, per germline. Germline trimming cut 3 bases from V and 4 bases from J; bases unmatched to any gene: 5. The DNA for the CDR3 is TGCGCCAGCAGCCACGCGACAGGGGGCGGCTATGGCTACACCTTC. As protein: CASSHATGGGYGYTF.

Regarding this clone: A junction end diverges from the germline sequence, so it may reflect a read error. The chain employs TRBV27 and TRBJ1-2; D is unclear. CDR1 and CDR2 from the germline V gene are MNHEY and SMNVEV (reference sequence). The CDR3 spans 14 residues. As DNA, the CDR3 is TGTGCCAGCAGTGTCAGGAGGTACGGCTATAGCTACACCTTC. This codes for CASSVRRYGYSYTF.

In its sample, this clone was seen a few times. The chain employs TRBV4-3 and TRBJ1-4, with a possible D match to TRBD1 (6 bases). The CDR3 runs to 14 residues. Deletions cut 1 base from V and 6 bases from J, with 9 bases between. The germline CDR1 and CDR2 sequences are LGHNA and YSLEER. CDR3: CASSQAGVYEKLFF. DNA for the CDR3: TGCGCCAGCAGCCAAGCAGGGGTATATGAAAAACTGTTTTTT.

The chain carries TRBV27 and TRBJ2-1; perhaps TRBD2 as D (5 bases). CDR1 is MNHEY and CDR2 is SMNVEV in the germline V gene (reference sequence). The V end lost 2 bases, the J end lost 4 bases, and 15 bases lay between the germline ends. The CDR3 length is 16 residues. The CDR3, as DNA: TGTGCCAGCAGTTTAATATCGAGCGGAACTTACAATGAGCAGTTCTTC. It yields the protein CASSLISSGTYNEQFF.

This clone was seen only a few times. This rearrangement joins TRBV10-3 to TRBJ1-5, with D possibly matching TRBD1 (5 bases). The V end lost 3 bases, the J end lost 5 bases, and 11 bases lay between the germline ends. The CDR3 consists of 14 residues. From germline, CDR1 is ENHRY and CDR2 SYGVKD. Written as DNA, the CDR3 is TGTGCCATCAGTGAAGGGGCTCCCCATCAGCCCCAGCATTTT. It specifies CAISEGAPHQPQHF.

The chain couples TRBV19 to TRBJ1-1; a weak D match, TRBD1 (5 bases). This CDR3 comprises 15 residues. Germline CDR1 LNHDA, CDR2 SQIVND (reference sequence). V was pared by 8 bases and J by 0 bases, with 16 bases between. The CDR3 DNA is TGTGCCAGTCGAAAGGGGCAGGGTTTGAACACTGAAGCTTTCTTT. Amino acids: CASRKGQGLNTEAFF.

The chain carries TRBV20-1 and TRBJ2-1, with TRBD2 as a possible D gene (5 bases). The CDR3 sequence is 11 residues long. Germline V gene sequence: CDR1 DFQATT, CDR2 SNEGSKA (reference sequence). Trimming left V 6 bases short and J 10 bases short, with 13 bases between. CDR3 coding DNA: TGCAGTGCCATGGAGGACGGGGAGCAGTTCTTC. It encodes CSAMEDGEQFF.

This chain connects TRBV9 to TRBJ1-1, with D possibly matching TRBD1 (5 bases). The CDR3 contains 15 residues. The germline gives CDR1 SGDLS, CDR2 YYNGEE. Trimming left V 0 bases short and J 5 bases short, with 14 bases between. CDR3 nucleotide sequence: TGTGCCAGCAGCGTAGATCCAGGGCAATCGACTGAAGCTTTCTTT. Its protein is CASSVDPGQSTEAFF.

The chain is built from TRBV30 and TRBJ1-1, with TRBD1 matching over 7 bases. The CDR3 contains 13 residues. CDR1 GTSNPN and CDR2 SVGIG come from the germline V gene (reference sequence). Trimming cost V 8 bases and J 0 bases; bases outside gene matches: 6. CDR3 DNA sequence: TGTGCCGGCGACAGGGCACTGAACACTGAAGCTTTCTTT. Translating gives CAGDRALNTEAFF.

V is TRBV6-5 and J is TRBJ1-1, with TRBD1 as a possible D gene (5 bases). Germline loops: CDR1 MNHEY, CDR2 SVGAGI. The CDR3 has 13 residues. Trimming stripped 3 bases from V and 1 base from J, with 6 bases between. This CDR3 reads CASSYRGNTEAFF. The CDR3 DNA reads TGTGCCAGCAGTTATAGGGGGAACACTGAAGCTTTCTTT.

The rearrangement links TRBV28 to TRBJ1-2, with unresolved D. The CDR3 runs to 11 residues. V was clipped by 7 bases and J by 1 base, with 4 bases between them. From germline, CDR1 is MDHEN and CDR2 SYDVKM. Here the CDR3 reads CASTDNYGYTF. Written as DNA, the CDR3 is TGTGCCAGCACAGATAACTATGGCTACACCTTC.

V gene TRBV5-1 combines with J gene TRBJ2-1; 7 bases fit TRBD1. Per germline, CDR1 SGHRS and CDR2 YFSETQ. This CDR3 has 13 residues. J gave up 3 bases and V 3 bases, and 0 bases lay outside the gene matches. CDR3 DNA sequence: TGCGCCAGCAGCTGGGACAGCTACAATGAGCAGTTCTTC. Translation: CASSWDSYNEQFF.

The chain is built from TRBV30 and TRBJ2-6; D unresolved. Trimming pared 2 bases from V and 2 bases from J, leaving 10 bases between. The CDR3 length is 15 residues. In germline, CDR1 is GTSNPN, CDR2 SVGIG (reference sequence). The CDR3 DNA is TGTGCCTGGAGTCGAGTCCTTCCTGGGGCCAACGTCCTGACTTTC. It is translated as CAWSRVLPGANVLTF. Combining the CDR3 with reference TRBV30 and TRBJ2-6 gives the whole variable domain SQTIHQWPATLVQPVGSPLSLECTVEGTSNPNLYWYRQAAGRGLQLLFYSVGIGQISSEVPQNLSASRPQDRQFILSSKKLLLSDSGFYLCAWSRVLPGANVLTFGAGSRLTVL.

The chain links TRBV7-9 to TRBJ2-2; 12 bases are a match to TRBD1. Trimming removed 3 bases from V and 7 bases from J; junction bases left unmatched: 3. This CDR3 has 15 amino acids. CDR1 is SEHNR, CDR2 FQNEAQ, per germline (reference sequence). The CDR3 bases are TGTGCCAGCAGCTTGGGACAGGGGGCCGTCGGGGAGCTGTTTTTT. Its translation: CASSLGQGAVGELFF.

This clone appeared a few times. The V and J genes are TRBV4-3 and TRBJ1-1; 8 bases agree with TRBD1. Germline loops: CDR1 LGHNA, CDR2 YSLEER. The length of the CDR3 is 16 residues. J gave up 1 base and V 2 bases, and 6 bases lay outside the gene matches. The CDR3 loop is CASSQRIQGENTEAFF. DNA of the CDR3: TGCGCCAGCAGCCAACGGATACAGGGGGAGAACACTGAAGCTTTCTTT.